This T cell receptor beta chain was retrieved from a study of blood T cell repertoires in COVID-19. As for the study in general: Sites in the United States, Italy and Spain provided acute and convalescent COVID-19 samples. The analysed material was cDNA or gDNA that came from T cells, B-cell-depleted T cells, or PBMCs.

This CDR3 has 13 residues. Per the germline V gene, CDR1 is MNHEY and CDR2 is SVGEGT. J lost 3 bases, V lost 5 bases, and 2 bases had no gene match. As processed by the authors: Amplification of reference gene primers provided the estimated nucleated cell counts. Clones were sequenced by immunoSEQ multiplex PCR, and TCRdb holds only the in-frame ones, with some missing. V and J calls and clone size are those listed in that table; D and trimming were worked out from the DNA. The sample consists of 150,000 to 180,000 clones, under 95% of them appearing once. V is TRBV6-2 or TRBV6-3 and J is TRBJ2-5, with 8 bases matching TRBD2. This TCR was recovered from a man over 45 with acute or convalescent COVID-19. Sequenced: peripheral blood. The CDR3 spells CASSVGLEETQYF. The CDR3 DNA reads TGTGCCAGCAGTGTGGGACTAGAAGAGACCCAGTACTTC.